This T cell receptor (beta chain) was identified during a study of blood T cells in healthy people across ages. V lost 4 bases and J 1 base, leaving 16 bases between the germline ends. The CDR3 has 16 amino acids. CDR1 and CDR2 (germline): SGHVS, FQNEAQ. Each sample yielded at least 6 micrograms of PBMC total RNA. Primers used in a second PCR of roughly 6 to 12 cycles were a sample-barcoded 5' primer and a J-beta primer mix. A tag from a template-switch adaptor with 12 random nucleotides marked each cDNA molecule. TCRdb reanalysed the 5' RACE reads using MiXCR and keeps one entry per CDR3 protein. The table shows 850,000 to 950,000 distinct CDR3 sequences, with more than 25% occurring only once.

V usage is TRBV7-8 and J usage is TRBJ2-5, with D possibly TRBD1 on 6 matching bases. Sequencing was performed on blood. The receptor comes from a woman of 80 years or more in good health. The CDR3 protein is CASSSNIWTAQETQYF. Written as DNA, the CDR3 is TGTGCCAGCAGCTCCAACATATGGACAGCCCAAGAGACCCAGTACTTC.